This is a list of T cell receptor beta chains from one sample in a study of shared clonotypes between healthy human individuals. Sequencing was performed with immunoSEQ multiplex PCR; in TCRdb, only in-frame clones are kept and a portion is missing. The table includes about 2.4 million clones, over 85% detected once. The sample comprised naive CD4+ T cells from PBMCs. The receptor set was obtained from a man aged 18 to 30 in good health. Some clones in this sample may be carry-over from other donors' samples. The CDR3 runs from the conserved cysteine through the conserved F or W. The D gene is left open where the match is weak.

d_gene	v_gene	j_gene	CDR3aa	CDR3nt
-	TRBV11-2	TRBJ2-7	CASSPIDTRLSEQYF	TGTGCCAGCAGCCCTATCGACACCAGGCTTAGCGAGCAGTACTTC
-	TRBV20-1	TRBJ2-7	CSALSYEQYF	TGCAGTGCTTTGTCCTACGAGCAGTACTTC
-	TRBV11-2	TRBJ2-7	CASSQQGYEQYF	TGTGCCAGCAGCCAGCAGGGTTACGAGCAGTACTTC
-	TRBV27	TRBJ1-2	CASSSTDNYGYTF	TGTGCCAGCAGTTCCACGGATAACTATGGCTACACCTTC
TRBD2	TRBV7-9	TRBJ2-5	CASGKREQETQYF	TGTGCCAGCGGCAAGCGGGAGCAAGAGACCCAGTACTTC
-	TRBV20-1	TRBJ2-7	CSARKAYEQYF	TGCAGTGCCCGAAAAGCCTACGAGCAGTACTTC
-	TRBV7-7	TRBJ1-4	CASSLGQAKNEKLFF	TGTGCCAGCAGCTTAGGACAGGCTAAAAATGAAAAACTGTTTTTT
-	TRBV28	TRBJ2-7	CASSPFRRSSYEQYF	TGTGCCAGCAGTCCGTTCCGCCGCAGCTCCTACGAGCAGTACTTC
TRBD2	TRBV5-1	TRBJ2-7	CASSLGSREGSYEQYF	TGCGCCAGCAGCTTGGGCTCGCGGGAGGGCTCCTACGAGCAGTACTTC
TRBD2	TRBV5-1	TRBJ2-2	CASGQLAGGSYTGELFF	TGCGCCAGCGGTCAACTAGCGGGAGGATCGTACACCGGGGAGCTGTTTTTT
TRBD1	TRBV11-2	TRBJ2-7	CASSLRGRGQLGHEQYF	TGTGCCAGCAGCTTACGTGGCAGGGGGCAGTTGGGCCACGAGCAGTACTTC
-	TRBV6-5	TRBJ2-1	CASSYSKEQFF	TGTGCCAGCAGTTACTCGAAGGAGCAGTTCTTC
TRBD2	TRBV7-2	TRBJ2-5	CASSPPGGMEGQETQYF	TGTGCCAGCAGCCCTCCCGGGGGGATGGAGGGGCAAGAGACCCAGTACTTC
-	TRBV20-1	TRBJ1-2	CSARIRDIHLF	TGCAGTGCTAGGATCCGGGATATACACCTTTTC
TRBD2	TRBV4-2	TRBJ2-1	CASSQDFKLANEQFF	TGTGCCAGCAGCCAAGACTTCAAACTAGCGAATGAGCAGTTCTTC
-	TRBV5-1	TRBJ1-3	CASSLVEQGGAGNTIYF	TGCGCCAGCAGCTTGGTGGAACAGGGAGGGGCTGGAAACACCATATATTTT
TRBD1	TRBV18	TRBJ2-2	CASSPYPRTGKTGELFF	TGTGCCAGCTCACCATATCCTCGGACAGGGAAAACCGGGGAGCTGTTTTTT
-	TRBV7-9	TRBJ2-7	CASSAGVSSYEQYF	TGTGCCAGCAGCGCAGGGGTCTCGTCCTACGAGCAGTACTTC
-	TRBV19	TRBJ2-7	CASSMGWVGEGYEQYF	TGTGCCAGTAGTATGGGGTGGGTCGGGGAAGGATACGAGCAGTACTTC
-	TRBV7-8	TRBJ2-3	CASSSRRISTDTQYF	TGTGCCAGCAGCTCCCGAAGGATCAGCACAGATACGCAGTATTTT
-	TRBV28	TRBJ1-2	CASSKPGQSNYGYTF	TGTGCCAGCAGTAAGCCGGGACAATCTAACTATGGCTACACCTTC
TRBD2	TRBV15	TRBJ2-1	CATSFGLAGSVASYNEQFF	TGTGCCACCAGCTTCGGACTAGCGGGATCGGTGGCGAGTTACAATGAGCAGTTCTTC
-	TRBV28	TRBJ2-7	CASSGPGSTYEQYF	TGTGCCAGCAGTGGTCCCGGGAGTACTTACGAGCAGTACTTC